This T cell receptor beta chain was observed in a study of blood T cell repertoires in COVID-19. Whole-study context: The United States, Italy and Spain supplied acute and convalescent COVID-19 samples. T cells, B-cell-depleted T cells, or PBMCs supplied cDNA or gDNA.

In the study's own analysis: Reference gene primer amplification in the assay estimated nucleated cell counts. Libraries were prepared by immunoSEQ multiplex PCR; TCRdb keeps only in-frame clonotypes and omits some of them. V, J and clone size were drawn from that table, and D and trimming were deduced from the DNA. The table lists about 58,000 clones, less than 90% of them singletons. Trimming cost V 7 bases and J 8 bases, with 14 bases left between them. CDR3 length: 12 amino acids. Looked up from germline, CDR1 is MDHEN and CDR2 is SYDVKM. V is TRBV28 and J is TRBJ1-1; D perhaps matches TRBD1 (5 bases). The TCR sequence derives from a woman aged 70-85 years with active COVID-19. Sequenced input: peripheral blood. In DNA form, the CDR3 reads TGTGCCAGCATCCTGCGGGGGGGAGAAGCTTTCTTT. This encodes CASILRGGEAFF.